A single sample gave rise to the 20 T cell receptor beta chains below, sequenced in a study of radiotherapy plus CTLA-4 blockade in lung cancer. Data came from immunoSEQ multiplex PCR; TCRdb stores just in-frame clones and leaves some out. The table lists 90,000 to 100,000 clones, 88% of them singletons. Sequenced here: peripheral blood, sampled from a patient treated with radiotherapy plus ipilimumab. These receptor sequences come from a human donor with non-small cell lung cancer that progressed on radiotherapy plus ipilimumab.

The chain is built from TRBV2 and TRBJ1-1; unclear D gene. Germline assignment: CDR1 SNHLY and CDR2 FYNNEI. This CDR3 spans 11 amino acids. Trimming shortened V by 6 bases and J by 2 bases, and 4 bases separated the two germline ends. Written as DNA, the CDR3 is TGTGCCAGCAGCATTAACACTGAAGCTTTCTTT. As protein: CASSINTEAFF.

The rearrangement links TRBV7-8 to TRBJ2-2; D perhaps matches TRBD1 (6 bases). Germline V gives CDR1 SGHVS, CDR2 FQNEAQ. V was pared by 1 base and J by 1 base, with 13 bases between. This CDR3 has 17 residues. CDR3 nucleotides: TGTGCCAGCAGCTTAGGGGCAGGGGTGAAGAACACCGGGGAGCTGTTTTTT. This codes for CASSLGAGVKNTGELFF.

The chain recombines TRBV11-3 with TRBJ2-5; weak D call: TRBD2 (6 bases). The J call may be faulty, since TRBJ2-7 better matches the DNA end. CDR1 and CDR2 (germline): SGHNT, YENEEA. This CDR3 spans 14 amino acids. CDR3 coding DNA: TGTGCCAGCAGCTTGGGACTTCCCTCTTACGAGCAGTACTTC. This codes for CASSLGLPSYEQYF.

The gene calls are TRBV30 and TRBJ2-2; D is perhaps TRBD2 (5 bases). The germline gives CDR1 GTSNPN, CDR2 SVGIG (reference sequence). This CDR3 has 14 amino acids. V gave up 3 bases and J gave up 1 base, with 9 bases separating them. CDR3 region: CAWRSSGNTGELFF. CDR3 DNA sequence: TGTGCCTGGAGAAGCAGCGGGAACACCGGGGAGCTGTTTTTT. Full variable domain (remainder filled in from reference TRBV30 and TRBJ2-2): SQTIHQWPATLVQPVGSPLSLECTVEGTSNPNLYWYRQAAGRGLQLLFYSVGIGQISSEVPQNLSASRPQDRQFILSSKKLLLSDSGFYLCAWRSSGNTGELFFGEGSRLTVL.

The chain uses TRBV4-2 and TRBJ1-4, with D tentatively TRBD1 (6 bases). From germline, CDR1 is LGHNA and CDR2 YNFKEQ. V dropped 0 bases and J dropped 8 bases, with 22 bases sitting between them. The CDR3 extends over 18 amino acids. CDR3 sequence: CASSQDSNDGGTGEKLFF. CDR3 sequence (DNA): TGTGCCAGCAGCCAAGATAGTAATGACGGGGGCACGGGGGAAAAACTGTTTTTT.

The chain uses TRBV29-1 and TRBJ2-7; D assignment may be TRBD1 or TRBD2 (5 bases each). The ends were cut back, 4 bases at V and 0 bases at J, with 10 bases in the middle. This CDR3 is 13 amino acids long. Per the germline V gene, CDR1 is SQVTM and CDR2 is ANQGSEA. CDR3 nucleotides: TGCAGCGTTGGTGGGACGAGCTCCTACGAGCAGTACTTC. Protein: CSVGGTSSYEQYF.

The gene calls are TRBV5-1 and TRBJ2-2; D may be TRBD1 (6 bases). CDR3 size: 16 residues. CDR1 SGHRS and CDR2 YFSETQ come from the germline V gene. The ends were cut back, 0 bases at V and 2 bases at J, with 11 bases in the middle. CDR3 loop: CASSLVGAANTGELFF. CDR3 DNA: TGCGCCAGCAGCTTGGTGGGGGCTGCCAACACCGGGGAGCTGTTTTTT.

J is TRBJ2-3 and V is TRBV29-1; maybe TRBD1 (6 bases). V was clipped by 6 bases and J by 10 bases, with 17 bases between them. This CDR3 spans 12 amino acids. Germline loops: CDR1 SQVTM, CDR2 ANQGSEA. CDR3 coding DNA: TGCAGCGTCACCGAGGGGGATCACGCGCAGTATTTT. It is translated as CSVTEGDHAQYF.

The chain recombines TRBV7-2 with TRBJ2-7; a weak D match, TRBD2 (6 bases). Germline loops: CDR1 SGHTA, CDR2 FQGNSA. This CDR3 region has 13 residues. Between the trimmed V and J ends, which lost 5 bases and 2 bases, there was a span of 10 bases. CDR3 DNA: TGTGCCAGCAGCCAAACTAGCACCTACGAGCAGTACTTC. Amino acid sequence: CASSQTSTYEQYF.

As concerns this clone: This may stem from a read error, because a much larger clone lies one nucleotide away. The chain employs TRBV7-2 and TRBJ1-3; D is undetermined. The germline V gene encodes CDR1 SGHTA and CDR2 FQGNSA. V lost 2 bases to trimming and J lost 1 base, with 0 bases between them. The CDR3 has 12 residues. The CDR3 DNA reads as TGTGCCAGCAGCTTATCTGGAAACACCATATATTTT. Its protein is CASSLSGNTIYF. The full variable domain, in which reference TRBV7-2 and TRBJ1-3 provide the parts outside the CDR3, is GAGVSQSPSNKVTEKGKDVELRCDPISGHTALYWYRQSLGQGLEFLIYFQGNSAPDKSGLPSDRFSAERTGGSVSTLTIQRTQQEDSAVYLCASSLSGNTIYFGEGSWLTVV.

This clone appeared a single time. The same CDR3 can be traced to other DNA sequences in this sample. The chain combines TRBV5-1 with TRBJ2-5; D call uncertain. The CDR3 is 13 residues long. Germline V gene data show CDR1 as SGHRS and CDR2 as YFSETQ. The ends were cut back, 4 bases at V and 0 bases at J, with 7 bases in the middle. CDR3: CASSLGYQETQYF. The CDR3 DNA follows: TGCGCCAGCAGCCTCGGATACCAAGAGACCCAGTACTTC.

CDR3 coding DNA: TGCAGCGCCGTGGACCAGAACACTGAAGCTTTCTTT. This gives the protein CSAVDQNTEAFF. The chain employs TRBV29-1 and TRBJ1-1; D uncertain. The CDR3 consists of 12 residues. V gave up 7 bases and J gave up 1 base, with 10 bases separating them. The germline CDR1 and CDR2 sequences are SQVTM and ANQGSEA.

This clone was found a few times. CDR3 amino acids: CASTYRDRPYEQYF. CDR3 DNA sequence: TGTGCCAGCACCTACCGGGACAGACCCTACGAGCAGTACTTC. The gene calls are TRBV5-4 and TRBJ2-7; 7 bases match TRBD1. Germline V gene sequence: CDR1 SGHNT, CDR2 YYREEE (reference sequence). Germline trimming cut 6 bases from V and 2 bases from J; bases unmatched to any gene: 8. The CDR3 is 14 amino acids.

The chain couples TRBV6-1 to TRBJ2-1, with TRBD2 identical over 12 bases. The CDR3 totals 18 residues. V lost 4 bases and J lost 6; bases outside the gene matches: 13. The germline V gene has CDR1 MNHNS and CDR2 SASEGT. The CDR3 bases are TGTGCCAGCAGTGGGACTAGCGGGATCGGGGGAGGGTCCAATGAGCAGTTCTTC. This sequence encodes CASSGTSGIGGGSNEQFF.

The J gene is TRBJ2-7, the V gene TRBV6-5, with 12 bases matching TRBD1. The CDR3 contains 14 residues. From germline, CDR1 is MNHEY and CDR2 SVGAGI. V shed 5 bases, J shed 6 bases, and the junction held 5 bases outside the gene matches. CDR3 residues: CASSPGQGAIEQYF. CDR3 DNA sequence: TGTGCCAGCAGTCCGGGACAGGGGGCTATCGAGCAGTACTTC.

CDR3 nucleotide sequence: TGTGCCAGCGGAGGGGTAGGCACCGGGGAGCTGTTTTTT. Residues: CASGGVGTGELFF. This sequence joins TRBV9 and TRBJ2-2, with D tentatively TRBD2 (6 bases). Trimming shortened V by 7 bases and J by 4 bases, and 11 bases separated the two germline ends. CDR1 is SGDLS, CDR2 YYNGEE, per germline. CDR3 size: 13 residues. Based on the CDR3 plus reference TRBV9 and TRBJ2-2, the full variable domain is DSGVTQTPKHLITATGQRVTLRCSPRSGDLSVYWYQQSLDQGLQFLIQYYNGEERAKGNILERFSAQQFPDLHSELNLSSLELGDSALYFCASGGVGTGELFFGEGSRLTVL.

The genes are TRBV7-6 and TRBJ2-2, with 12 nucleotides matching TRBD2. The V segment lost 0 bases and the J segment 8 bases; nucleotides outside the gene matches: 10. There are 18 residues in the CDR3. The germline gives CDR1 SGHVS, CDR2 FNYEAQ. Here the CDR3 reads CASSLAPPTSGRTGELFF. In DNA, the CDR3 is TGTGCCAGCAGCTTAGCCCCGCCGACTAGCGGGAGAACGGGGGAGCTGTTTTTT.

The chain carries TRBV1 and TRBJ1-2. TRBV1 is designated a pseudogene. CDR3 length: 18 residues. CDR3 region: CTSSQDRPADPVDDGYTF. In nucleotides, the CDR3 is TGCACCAGCAGCCAAGATCGGCCGGCAGATCCCGTCGATGATGGCTACACCTTC.

The chain has TRBV5-4 and TRBJ1-2; D remains ambiguous. V was clipped by 0 bases and J by 4 bases, with 10 bases between them. This CDR3 contains 14 residues. The V gene's germline CDR1 is SGHNT and CDR2 YYREEE (reference sequence). The DNA for the CDR3 is TGTGCCAGCAGCTTGGCCGAGGGTTCCTATGGCTACACCTTC. It encodes CASSLAEGSYGYTF. The full variable domain, completed using reference TRBV5-4 and TRBJ1-2, is ETGVTQSPTHLIKTRGQQVTLRCSSQSGHNTVSWYQQALGQGPQFIFQYYREEENGRGNFPPRFSGLQFPNYSSELNVNALELDDSALYLCASSLAEGSYGYTFGSGTRLTVV.

The chain links TRBV12-5 to TRBJ2-1; D gene unclear. Trimming stripped 4 bases from V and 8 bases from J, with 9 bases between. There are 12 residues in the CDR3. From germline, CDR1 is LGHNT and CDR2 FRNRAP. CDR3 protein: CASGSLTDEQFF. The CDR3 region has the DNA TGTGCTAGTGGTTCTCTCACCGATGAGCAGTTCTTC.